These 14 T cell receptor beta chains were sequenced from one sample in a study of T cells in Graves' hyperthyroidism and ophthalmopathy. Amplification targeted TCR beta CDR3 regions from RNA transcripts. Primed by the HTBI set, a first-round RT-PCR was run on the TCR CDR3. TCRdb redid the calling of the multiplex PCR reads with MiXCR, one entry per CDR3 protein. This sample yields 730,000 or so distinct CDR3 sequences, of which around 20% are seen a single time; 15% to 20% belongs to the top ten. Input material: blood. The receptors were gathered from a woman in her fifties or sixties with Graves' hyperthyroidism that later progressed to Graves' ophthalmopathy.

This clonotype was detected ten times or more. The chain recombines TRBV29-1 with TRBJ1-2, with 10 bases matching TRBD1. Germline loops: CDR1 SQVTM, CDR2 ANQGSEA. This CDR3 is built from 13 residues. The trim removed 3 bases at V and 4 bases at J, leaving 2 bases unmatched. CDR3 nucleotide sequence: TGCAGCGTTGATGACAGGGGGCTCTATGGCTACACCTTC. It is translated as CSVDDRGLYGYTF.

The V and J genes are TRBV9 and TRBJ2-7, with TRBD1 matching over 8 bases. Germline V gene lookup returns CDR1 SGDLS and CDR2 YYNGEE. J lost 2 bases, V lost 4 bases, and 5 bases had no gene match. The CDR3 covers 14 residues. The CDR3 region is CASSPDRDAYEQYF. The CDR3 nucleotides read TGTGCCAGCAGCCCGGACAGGGACGCCTACGAGCAGTACTTC.

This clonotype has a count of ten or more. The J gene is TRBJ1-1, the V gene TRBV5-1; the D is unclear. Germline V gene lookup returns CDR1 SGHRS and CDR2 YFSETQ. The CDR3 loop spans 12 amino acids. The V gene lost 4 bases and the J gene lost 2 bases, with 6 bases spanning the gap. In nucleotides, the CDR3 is TGCGCCAGCAGCCAAAAAAACACTGAAGCTTTCTTT. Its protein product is CASSQKNTEAFF.

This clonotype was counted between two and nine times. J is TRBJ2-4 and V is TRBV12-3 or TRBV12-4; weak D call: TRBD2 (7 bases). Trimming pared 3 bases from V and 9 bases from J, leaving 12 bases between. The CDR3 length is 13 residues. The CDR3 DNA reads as TGTGCCAGCAGTTTGGCGGGGGCAGGCATTCAGTACTTC. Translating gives CASSLAGAGIQYF.

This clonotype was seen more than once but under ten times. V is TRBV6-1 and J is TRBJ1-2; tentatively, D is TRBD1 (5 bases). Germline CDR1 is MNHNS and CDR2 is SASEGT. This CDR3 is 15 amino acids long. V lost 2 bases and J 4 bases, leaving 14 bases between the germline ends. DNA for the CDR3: TGTGCCAGCAGTGAAATATGGGGGATCGGCTATGGCTACACCTTC. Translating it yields CASSEIWGIGYGYTF.

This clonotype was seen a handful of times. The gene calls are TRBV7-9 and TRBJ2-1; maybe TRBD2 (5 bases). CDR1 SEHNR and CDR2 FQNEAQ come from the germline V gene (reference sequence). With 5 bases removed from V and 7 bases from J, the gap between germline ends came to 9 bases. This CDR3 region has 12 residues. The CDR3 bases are TGTGCCAGCAGCCCGGACTCGAATGAGCAGTTCTTC. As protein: CASSPDSNEQFF.

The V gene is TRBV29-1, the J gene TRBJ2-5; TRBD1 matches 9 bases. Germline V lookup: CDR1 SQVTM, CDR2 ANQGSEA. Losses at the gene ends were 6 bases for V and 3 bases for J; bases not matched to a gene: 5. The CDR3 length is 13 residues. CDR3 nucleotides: TGCAGCGTCGCACGGGACAGGGAAGAGACCCAGTACTTC. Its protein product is CSVARDREETQYF.

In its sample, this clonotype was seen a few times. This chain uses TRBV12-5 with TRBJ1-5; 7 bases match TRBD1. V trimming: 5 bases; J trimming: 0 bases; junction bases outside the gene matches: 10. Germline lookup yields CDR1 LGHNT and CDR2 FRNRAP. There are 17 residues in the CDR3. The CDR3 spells CASGPPRTGDSNQPQHF. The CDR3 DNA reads TGTGCTAGTGGTCCCCCCCGGACAGGTGATAGCAATCAGCCCCAGCATTTT.

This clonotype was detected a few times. This CDR3 reads CASNRMVEAFF. The CDR3 DNA follows: TGTGCCAGCAACAGGATGGTTGAAGCTTTCTTT. This rearrangement joins TRBV7-9 to TRBJ1-1, with a possible D match to TRBD1 (5 bases). The CDR3 has 11 amino acids. V was pared by 7 bases and J by 7 bases, with 10 bases between. Looked up from germline, CDR1 is SEHNR and CDR2 is FQNEAQ (reference sequence).

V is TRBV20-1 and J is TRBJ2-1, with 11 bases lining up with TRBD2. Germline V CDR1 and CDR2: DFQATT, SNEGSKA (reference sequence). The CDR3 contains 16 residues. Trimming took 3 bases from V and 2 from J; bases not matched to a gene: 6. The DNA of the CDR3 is TGCAGTGCTAGCCCCGAGACTAGCGGGACCTACAATGAGCAGTTCTTC. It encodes CSASPETSGTYNEQFF.

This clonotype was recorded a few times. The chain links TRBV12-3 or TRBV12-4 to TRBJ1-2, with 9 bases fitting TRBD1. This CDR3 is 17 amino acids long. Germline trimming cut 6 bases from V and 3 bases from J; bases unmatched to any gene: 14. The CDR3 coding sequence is TGTGCCAGCAGCCAAAGTCCCGGGACAGGGAGTCACTATGGCTACACCTTC. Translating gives CASSQSPGTGSHYGYTF.

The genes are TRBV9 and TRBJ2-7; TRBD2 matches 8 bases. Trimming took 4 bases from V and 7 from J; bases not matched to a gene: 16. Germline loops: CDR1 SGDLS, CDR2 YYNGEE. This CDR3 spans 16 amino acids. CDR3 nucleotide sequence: TGTGCCAGCAGCCCGGTAGCCAGCGGGGGAATATGGGAGCAGTACTTC. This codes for CASSPVASGGIWEQYF.

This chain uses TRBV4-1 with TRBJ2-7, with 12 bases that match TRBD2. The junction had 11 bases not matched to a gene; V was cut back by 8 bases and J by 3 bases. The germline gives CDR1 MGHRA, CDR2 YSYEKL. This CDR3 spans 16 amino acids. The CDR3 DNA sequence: TGCGCCAGCGCTCTCGAGACACTAGCGGGGGGCTACGAGCAGTACTTC. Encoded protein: CASALETLAGGYEQYF.

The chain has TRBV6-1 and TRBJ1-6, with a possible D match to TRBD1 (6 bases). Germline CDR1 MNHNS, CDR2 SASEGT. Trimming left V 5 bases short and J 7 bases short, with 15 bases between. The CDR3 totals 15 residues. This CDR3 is CASSRTGRRNSPLHF. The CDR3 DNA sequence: TGTGCCAGCAGTAGAACAGGGAGGAGAAATTCACCCCTCCACTTT.